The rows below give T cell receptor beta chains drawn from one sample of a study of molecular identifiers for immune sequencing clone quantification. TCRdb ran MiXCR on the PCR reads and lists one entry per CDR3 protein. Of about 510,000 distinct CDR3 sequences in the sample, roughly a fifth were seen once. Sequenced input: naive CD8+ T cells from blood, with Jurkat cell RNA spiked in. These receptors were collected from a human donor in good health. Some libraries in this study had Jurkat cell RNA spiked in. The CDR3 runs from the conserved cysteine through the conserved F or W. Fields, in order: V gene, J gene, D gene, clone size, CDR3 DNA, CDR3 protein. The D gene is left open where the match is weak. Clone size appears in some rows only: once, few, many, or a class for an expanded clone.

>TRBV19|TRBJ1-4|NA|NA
TGTGCCAATAGTAGGCGGACAGCAACTAATGAAAAACTGTTTTTT
CANSRRTATNEKLFF
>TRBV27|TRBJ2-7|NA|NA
TGTGCCAGCAGCACAGGGATGAAGCTCTACGAGCAGTACTTC
CASSTGMKLYEQYF
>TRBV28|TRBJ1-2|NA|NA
TGTGCCAGCATTGGGGTCAGGGAGGCCTATGGCTACACCTTC
CASIGVREAYGYTF
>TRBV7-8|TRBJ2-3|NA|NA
TGTGCCAGCAGCTACCCTCCTCTGACAGGAGGGTACGATACGCTGTATTTT
CASSYPPLTGGYDTLYF
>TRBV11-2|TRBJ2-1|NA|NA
TGTGCCAGCAGCCCCCTGATGCTCCGGAGCTCCTACAATGAGCAGTTCTTC
CASSPLMLRSSYNEQFF
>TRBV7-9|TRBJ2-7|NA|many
TGTGCCAGCAGCTCGAGGTCGTACGAGCAGTACTTC
CASSSRSYEQYF
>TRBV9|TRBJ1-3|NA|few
TGTGCCAGCAGCGTAGACAGCTTCTCTGGAAACACCATATATTTT
CASSVDSFSGNTIYF
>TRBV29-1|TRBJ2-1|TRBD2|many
TGCAGCGCTTTAGCGGGAGGGCCGAGCTCCTACAATGAGCAGTTCTTC
CSALAGGPSSYNEQFF
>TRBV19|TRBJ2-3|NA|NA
TGTGCCAGTAGTCGACTAGAACTCAACACAGATACGCAGTATTTT
CASSRLELNTDTQYF
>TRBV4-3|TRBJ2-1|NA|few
TGCGCCAGCAGCCAAGATTTACCGGGCCTCTCCTACAATGAGCAGTTCTTC
CASSQDLPGLSYNEQFF
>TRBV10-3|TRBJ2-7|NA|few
TGTGCCATCAGTGATGGGGTGAGGGAGCAGTACTTC
CAISDGVREQYF
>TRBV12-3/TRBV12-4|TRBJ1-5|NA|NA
TGTGCCAGCAGTTCATCCGGGATAAATCCAAGGAATCAGCCCCAGCATTTT
CASSSSGINPRNQPQHF